These 24 T cell receptor beta chains share one sample of origin, sequenced in a study of cytomegalovirus exposure and HLA in healthy donors. Vbeta (60) and Jbeta (13) primers were used in the PCR. Data came from immunoSEQ multiplex PCR; TCRdb stores just in-frame clones and leaves some out. The sample lists 150,000 to 200,000 clones; about four fifths were seen once. The sample taken for sequencing was PBMCs. These receptors were collected from a boy aged 5-17 years in good health and CMV-seronegative.

This chain uses TRBV19 with TRBJ1-5; 8 bases line up with TRBD1. V trimming: 3 bases; J trimming: 4 bases; junction bases outside the gene matches: 5. The germline gives CDR1 LNHDA, CDR2 SQIVND (reference sequence). This CDR3 is built from 15 residues. The CDR3 nucleotides are TGTGCCAGTAGTATGGTTTGGACAGGGAATCAGCCCCAGCATTTT. This encodes CASSMVWTGNQPQHF.

The rearrangement joins TRBV18 to TRBJ1-2; no reliable D call. The germline V gene encodes CDR1 KGHSH and CDR2 LQKENI. Deletions cut 4 bases from V and 4 bases from J, with 7 bases between. This CDR3 contains 12 residues. CDR3: CASSQGAYGYTF. The CDR3 nucleotides are TGTGCCAGCTCACAGGGAGCCTATGGCTACACCTTC.

This clone was observed once. The rearrangement uses TRBV25-1 and TRBJ1-2, with unresolved D. Germline V gene data show CDR1 as MGHDK and CDR2 as SYGVNS. The V end was cut by 1 base, the J end by 0 bases, with 12 bases between. The CDR3 is made up of 16 amino acids. CDR3 nucleotide sequence: TGTGCCAGCAGTGAATGTTCCCACCTACCTAACTATGGCTACACCTTC. Protein: CASSECSHLPNYGYTF.

The chain joins TRBV11-2 to TRBJ2-7; maybe TRBD1 (6 bases). Germline V gene lookup returns CDR1 SGHAT and CDR2 FQNNGV. Trimming shortened V by 1 base and J by 1 base, and 14 bases separated the two germline ends. This CDR3 region has 16 residues. CDR3 coding DNA: TGTGCCAGCAGCTTAGTGAGTGGGCAGGGGTCCTACGAGCAGTACTTC. Translated: CASSLVSGQGSYEQYF.

Regarding this clone: At the DNA level, this CDR3 is encoded by other sequences in the same sample as well. This chain uses TRBV5-1 with TRBJ1-1; no clear D gene. The V end was cut by 0 bases, the J end by 5 bases, with 11 bases between. Germline V gene sequence: CDR1 SGHRS, CDR2 YFSETQ. This CDR3 region has 14 residues. This CDR3 reads CASSLASGGTEAFF. In nucleotides, the CDR3 is TGCGCCAGCAGCTTGGCTAGCGGCGGGACTGAAGCTTTCTTT.

In DNA, the CDR3 is TGTGCCAGCAGCAGGACTAGCGGGAGGGCCAACGAGCAGTACTTC. Translated: CASSRTSGRANEQYF. V is TRBV7-9 and J is TRBJ2-7, with TRBD2 matching over 15 bases. Germline CDR1 SEHNR, CDR2 FQNEAQ (reference sequence). This CDR3 region has 15 residues. Trimming cost V 5 bases and J 5 bases; bases outside gene matches: 4. Combining the CDR3 with reference TRBV7-9 and TRBJ2-7 gives the whole variable domain DTGVSQNPRHKITKRGQNVTFRCDPISEHNRLYWYRQTLGQGPEFLTYFQNEAQLEKSRLLSDRFSAERPKGSFSTLEIQRTEQGDSAMYLCASSRTSGRANEQYFGPGTRLTVT.

This clone showed up just once. The CDR3 region is CASKGTGTGRTDTQYF. The CDR3 coding sequence is TGTGCCAGCAAGGGTACCGGGACAGGGAGGACAGATACGCAGTATTTT. This chain links TRBV7-8 with TRBJ2-3; 9 bases agree with TRBD1. V gave up 7 bases and J gave up 3 bases; unmatched junction bases: 11. CDR3 size: 16 residues. Germline V gene lookup returns CDR1 SGHVS and CDR2 FQNEAQ. Full variable domain (remainder filled in from reference TRBV7-8 and TRBJ2-3): GAGVSQSPRYKVAKRGQDVALRCDPISGHVSLFWYQQALGQGPEFLTYFQNEAQLDKSGLPSDRFFAERPEGSVSTLKIQRTQQEDSAVYLCASKGTGTGRTDTQYFGPGTRLTVL.

The rearrangement joins TRBV30 to TRBJ1-2; 7 nucleotides align to TRBD1. CDR1 is GTSNPN and CDR2 is SVGIG in the germline V gene (reference sequence). V lost 3 bases and J lost 2; bases outside the gene matches: 3. The CDR3 has 13 residues. Here the CDR3 DNA reads TGTGCCTGGAGAGAGGACAGGAACTATGGCTACACCTTC. Translating it yields CAWREDRNYGYTF.

The CDR3 DNA is TGTGCCAGCACCACTGGGGGGGGGCAAGAGACCCAGTACTTC. Amino acids: CASTTGGGQETQYF. The V gene is TRBV9, the J gene TRBJ2-5; 7 bases line up with TRBD2. Trimming removed 6 bases from V and 2 bases from J; junction bases left unmatched: 7. The CDR3 has 14 residues. Germline CDR1 SGDLS, CDR2 YYNGEE.

J is TRBJ2-7 and V is TRBV19, with TRBD1 matching over 8 bases. In germline, CDR1 is LNHDA, CDR2 SQIVND (reference sequence). The CDR3 is made up of 15 amino acids. V lost 5 bases, J lost 3 bases, and 9 bases stayed unmatched. In nucleotides, the CDR3 is TGTGCCAGTAGTGACCCGGGACAGGTAATCTACGAGCAGTACTTC. Its translation: CASSDPGQVIYEQYF.

V is TRBV9 and J is TRBJ2-1, with TRBD2 matching over 9 bases. CDR1 is SGDLS, CDR2 YYNGEE, per germline. Losses at the gene ends were 0 bases for V and 8 bases for J; bases not matched to a gene: 6. This CDR3 is 15 amino acids long. The CDR3 reads CASSVGNSGSYEQFF. DNA for the CDR3: TGTGCCAGCAGCGTAGGGAATAGCGGGAGCTATGAGCAGTTCTTC.

The table lists this clone with a few counts. Within the sample, other DNA sequences also encode this same CDR3. The rearrangement joins TRBV2 to TRBJ1-3; TRBD1 agrees at 9 bases. Germline V gene lookup returns CDR1 SNHLY and CDR2 FYNNEI. The CDR3 spans 17 residues. Trimming cost V 6 bases and J 2 bases; bases outside gene matches: 11. The CDR3, as DNA: TGTGCCAGCAGCCGGGACAGGGCATTGTACACTGGAAACACCATATATTTT. Protein: CASSRDRALYTGNTIYF.

To note about this clone: A read error may account for a junction end that differs from germline. The gene calls are TRBV5-1 and TRBJ2-1; 11 bases fit TRBD2. Germline V gene data show CDR1 as SGHRS and CDR2 as YFSETQ. The CDR3 has 16 residues. CDR3: CAGSLVSGGVYNEQFF. DNA for the CDR3: TGCGCCGGCAGCTTGGTTAGCGGGGGGGTCTACAATGAGCAGTTCTTC.

The CDR3 loop reads CASSKTGGRGEAFF. CDR3 nucleotides: TGTGCCAGCAGCAAGACGGGTGGTCGGGGTGAAGCTTTCTTT. V and J are TRBV5-6 and TRBJ1-1; D remains ambiguous. Per germline, CDR1 SGHDT and CDR2 YYEEEE. The CDR3 runs to 14 residues. Trimming left V 4 bases short and J 7 bases short, with 17 bases between. The variable domain in full, completed from reference TRBV5-6 and TRBJ1-1, reads DAGVTQSPTHLIKTRGQQVTLRCSPKSGHDTVSWYQQALGQGPQFIFQYYEEEERQRGNFPDRFSGHQFPNYSSELNVNALLLGDSALYLCASSKTGGRGEAFFGQGTRLTVV.

The genes are TRBV5-4 and TRBJ2-7; perhaps TRBD2 as D (6 bases). The CDR3 spans 14 residues. CDR1 and CDR2 from the germline V gene are SGHNT and YYREEE (reference sequence). V was clipped by 2 bases and J by 5 bases, with 14 bases between them. This CDR3 reads CASSFPGGVHEQYF. The DNA of the CDR3 is TGTGCCAGCAGCTTCCCCGGGGGTGTCCACGAGCAGTACTTC.

CDR3 nucleotide sequence: TGTGCCAGCAGTATAGGGGTGAACACTGAAGCTTTCTTT. Translated, it gives CASSIGVNTEAFF. The chain is built from TRBV27 and TRBJ1-1; TRBD1 might be the D (5 bases). Trimming left V 5 bases short and J 0 bases short, with 7 bases between. This CDR3 region has 13 residues. The germline gives CDR1 MNHEY, CDR2 SMNVEV (reference sequence).

The count of this clone is one. V is TRBV5-4 and J is TRBJ2-3; D is uncertain. The CDR3 totals 12 residues. Germline V gene data show CDR1 as SGHNT and CDR2 as YYREEE (reference sequence). V dropped 4 bases and J dropped 0 bases, with 3 bases sitting between them. CDR3 in DNA: TGTGCCAGCAGCGTAAGCACAGATACGCAGTATTTT. Translated, it gives CASSVSTDTQYF. The complete variable domain, with remaining parts taken from reference TRBV5-4 and TRBJ2-3, reads ETGVTQSPTHLIKTRGQQVTLRCSSQSGHNTVSWYQQALGQGPQFIFQYYREEENGRGNFPPRFSGLQFPNYSSELNVNALELDDSALYLCASSVSTDTQYFGPGTRLTVL.

This sequence joins TRBV7-8 and TRBJ2-1; D may be TRBD2 (5 bases). The V end lost 7 bases, the J end lost 8 bases, and 9 bases lay between the germline ends. The CDR3 consists of 11 residues. Germline values: CDR1 SGHVS, CDR2 FQNEAQ. DNA of the CDR3: TGTGCCAGCACCAGAGGGTATGAGCAGTTCTTC. Its translation: CASTRGYEQFF.

This rearrangement joins TRBV4-1 to TRBJ2-5; 11 bases match TRBD2. J was trimmed by 0 bases and V by 4 bases; bases with no gene match: 13. CDR3 length: 19 residues. Germline assignment: CDR1 MGHRA and CDR2 YSYEKL. CDR3 DNA sequence: TGCGCCAGCAGCCTTGGTCCGCCCGGGACTAGCGGAGACCAAGAGACCCAGTACTTC. It yields the protein CASSLGPPGTSGDQETQYF.

This CDR3 is CATSRVKDRGLGYTF. CDR3 DNA: TGTGCCACCAGCAGAGTCAAGGACAGGGGGCTTGGCTACACCTTC. The gene calls are TRBV15 and TRBJ1-2; the match to TRBD1 covers 11 bases. The CDR3 totals 15 residues. Germline V gives CDR1 LNHNV, CDR2 YYDKDF (reference sequence). The trim removed 1 base at V and 7 bases at J, leaving 5 bases unmatched.

This rearrangement joins TRBV6-5 to TRBJ2-2, with 10 positions matching TRBD1. This CDR3 contains 14 residues. The trim removed 6 bases at V and 6 bases at J, leaving 4 bases unmatched. The germline gives CDR1 MNHEY, CDR2 SVGAGI. Here the CDR3 DNA reads TGTGCCAGCAGGACAGGGGGCGGAGCCGGGGAGCTGTTTTTT. Translation: CASRTGGGAGELFF.

The chain has TRBV4-1 and TRBJ2-1; 10 bases fit TRBD2. V shed 3 bases, J shed 4 bases, and the junction held 12 bases outside the gene matches. The CDR3 sequence is 18 residues long. The V gene's germline CDR1 is MGHRA and CDR2 YSYEKL. CDR3 protein: CASSQGSRLAGPYNEQFF. DNA for the CDR3: TGCGCCAGCAGCCAGGGATCTAGACTAGCGGGCCCTTACAATGAGCAGTTCTTC.

The rearrangement links TRBV7-2 to TRBJ2-1, with TRBD2 matching over 11 bases. J lost 9 bases, V lost 2 bases, and 6 bases had no gene match. CDR1 SGHTA and CDR2 FQGNSA come from the germline V gene. This CDR3 spans 15 amino acids. CDR3 nucleotide sequence: TGTGCCAGCAGCTTATTACTAGCGGGAGTTGGTGAGCAGTTCTTC. Translated, it gives CASSLLLAGVGEQFF.

The chain employs TRBV28 and TRBJ1-5, with 9 bases that match TRBD1. The V gene end was trimmed by 4 bases and the J gene end by 0 bases; junction bases not matched to a gene: 13. CDR1 is MDHEN and CDR2 is SYDVKM in the germline V gene. CDR3 length: 19 amino acids. The CDR3 here is CASSSLRDRDRYSNQPQHF. As DNA, the CDR3 is TGTGCCAGCAGTTCCCTCCGGGACAGGGACCGTTATAGCAATCAGCCCCAGCATTTT.